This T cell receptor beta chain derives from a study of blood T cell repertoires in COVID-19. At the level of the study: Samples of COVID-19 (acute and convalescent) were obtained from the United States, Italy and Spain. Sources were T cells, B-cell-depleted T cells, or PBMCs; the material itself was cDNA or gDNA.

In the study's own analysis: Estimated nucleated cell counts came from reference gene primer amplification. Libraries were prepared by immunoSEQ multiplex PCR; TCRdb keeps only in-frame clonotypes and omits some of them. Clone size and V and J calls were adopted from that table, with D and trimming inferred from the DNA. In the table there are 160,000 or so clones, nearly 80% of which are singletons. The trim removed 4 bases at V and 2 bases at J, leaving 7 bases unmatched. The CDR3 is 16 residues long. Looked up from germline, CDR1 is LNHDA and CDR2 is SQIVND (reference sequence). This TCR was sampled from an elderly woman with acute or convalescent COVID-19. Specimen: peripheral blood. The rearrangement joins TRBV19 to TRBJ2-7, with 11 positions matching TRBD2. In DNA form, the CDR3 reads TGTGCCAGTAGTAAAACACTAGCGGGGGATCCCTACGAGCAGTACTTC. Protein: CASSKTLAGDPYEQYF.